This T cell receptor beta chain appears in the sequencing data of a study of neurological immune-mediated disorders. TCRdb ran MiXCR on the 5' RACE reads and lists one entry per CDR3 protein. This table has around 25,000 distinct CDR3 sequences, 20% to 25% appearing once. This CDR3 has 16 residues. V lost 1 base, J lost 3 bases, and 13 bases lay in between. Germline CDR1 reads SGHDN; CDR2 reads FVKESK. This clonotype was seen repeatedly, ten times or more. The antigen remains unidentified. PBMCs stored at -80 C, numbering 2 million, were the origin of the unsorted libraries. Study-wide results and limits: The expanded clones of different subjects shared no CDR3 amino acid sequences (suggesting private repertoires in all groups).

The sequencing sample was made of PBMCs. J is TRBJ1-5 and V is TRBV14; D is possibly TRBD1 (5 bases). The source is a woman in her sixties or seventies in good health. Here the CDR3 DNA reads TGTGCCAGCAGCCAAGGGACACAAAAGGCCAATCAGCCCCAGCATTTT. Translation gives CASSQGTQKANQPQHF.